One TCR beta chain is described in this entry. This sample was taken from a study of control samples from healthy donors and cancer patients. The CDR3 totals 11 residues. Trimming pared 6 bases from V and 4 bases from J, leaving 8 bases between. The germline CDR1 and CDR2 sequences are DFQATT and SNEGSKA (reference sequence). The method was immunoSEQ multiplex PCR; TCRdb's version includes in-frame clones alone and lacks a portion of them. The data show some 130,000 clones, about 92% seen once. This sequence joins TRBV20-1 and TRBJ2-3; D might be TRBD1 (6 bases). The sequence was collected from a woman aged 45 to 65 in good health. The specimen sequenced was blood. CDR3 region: CSAYRADTQYF. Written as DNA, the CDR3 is TGCAGTGCGTACAGGGCAGATACGCAGTATTTT.